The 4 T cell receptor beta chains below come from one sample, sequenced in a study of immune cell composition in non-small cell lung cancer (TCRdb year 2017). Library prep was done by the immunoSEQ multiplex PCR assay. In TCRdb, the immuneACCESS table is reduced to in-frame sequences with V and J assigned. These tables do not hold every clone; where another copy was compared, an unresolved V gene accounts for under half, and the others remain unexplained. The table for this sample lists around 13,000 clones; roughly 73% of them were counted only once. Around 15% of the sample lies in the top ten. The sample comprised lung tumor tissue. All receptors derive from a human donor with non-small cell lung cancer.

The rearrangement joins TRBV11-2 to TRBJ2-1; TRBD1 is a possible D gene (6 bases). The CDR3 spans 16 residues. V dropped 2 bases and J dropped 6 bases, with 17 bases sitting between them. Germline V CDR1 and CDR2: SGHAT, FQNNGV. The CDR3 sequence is CASSLWPGWDTNEQFF. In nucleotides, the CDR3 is TGTGCCAGCAGCTTATGGCCGGGGTGGGACACCAATGAGCAGTTCTTC.

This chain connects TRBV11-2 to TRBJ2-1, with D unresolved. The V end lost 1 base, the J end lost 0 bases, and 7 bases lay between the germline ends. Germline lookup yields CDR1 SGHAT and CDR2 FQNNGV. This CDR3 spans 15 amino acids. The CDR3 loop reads CASSLALSSYNEQFF. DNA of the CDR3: TGTGCCAGCAGCTTAGCGCTAAGCTCCTACAATGAGCAGTTCTTC.

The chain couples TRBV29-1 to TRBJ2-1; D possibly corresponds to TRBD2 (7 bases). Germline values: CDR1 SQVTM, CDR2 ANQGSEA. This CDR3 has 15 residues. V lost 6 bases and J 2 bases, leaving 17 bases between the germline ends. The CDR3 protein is CSVGGPVRTYNEQFF. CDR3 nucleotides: TGCAGCGTCGGGGGGCCGGTAAGAACCTACAATGAGCAGTTCTTC.

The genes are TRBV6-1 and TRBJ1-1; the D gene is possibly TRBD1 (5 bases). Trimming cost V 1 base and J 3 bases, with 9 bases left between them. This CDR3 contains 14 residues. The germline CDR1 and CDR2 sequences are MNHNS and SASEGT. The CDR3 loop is CASSEGGDDTEAFF. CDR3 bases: TGTGCCAGCAGTGAAGGGGGCGATGACACTGAAGCTTTCTTT.